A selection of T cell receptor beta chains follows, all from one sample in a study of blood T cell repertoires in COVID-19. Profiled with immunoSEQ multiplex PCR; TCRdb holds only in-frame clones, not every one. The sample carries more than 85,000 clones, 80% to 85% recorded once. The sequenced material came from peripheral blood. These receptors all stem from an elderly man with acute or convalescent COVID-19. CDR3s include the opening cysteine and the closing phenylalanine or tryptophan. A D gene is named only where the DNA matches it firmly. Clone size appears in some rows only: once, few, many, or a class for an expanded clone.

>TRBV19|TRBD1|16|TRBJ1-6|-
TGTGCCAGTAGTAGATACCGGGACAGGGGGGGTTCACCCCTCCACTTT
CASSRYRDRGGSPLHF
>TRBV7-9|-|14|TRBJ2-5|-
TGTGCCAGCAGCTTAGCGGGGGGGGCAGAGACCCAGTACTTC
CASSLAGGAETQYF
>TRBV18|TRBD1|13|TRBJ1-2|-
TGTGCCAGCTCCCTCGACAGGGAAGATGGCTACACCTTC
CASSLDREDGYTF
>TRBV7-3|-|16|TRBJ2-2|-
TGTGCCAGCAGCTTAAGGGCCGGGGCGAACACCGGGGAGCTGTTTTTT
CASSLRAGANTGELFF
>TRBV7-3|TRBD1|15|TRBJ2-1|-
TGTGCCAGCAGCGCGACAGGGGTTGTCTACAATGAGCAGTTCTTC
CASSATGVVYNEQFF
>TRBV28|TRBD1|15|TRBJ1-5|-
TGTGCCAGCAGGCCCAGGGGGAAGAGCAATCAGCCCCAGCATTTT
CASRPRGKSNQPQHF
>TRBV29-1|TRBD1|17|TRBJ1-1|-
TGCAGCGTTGATGGGGGAGACAGGGGGCGAGGGAACACTGAAGCTTTCTTT
CSVDGGDRGRGNTEAFF
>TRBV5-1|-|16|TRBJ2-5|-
TGCGCCAGCAGCTTCACAGGGGCAGCGGGTAAAGAGACCCAGTACTTC
CASSFTGAAGKETQYF
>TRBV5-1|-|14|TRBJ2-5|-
TGCGCCAGCAGCTTGGTTGTTAGCACCGAGACCCAGTACTTC
CASSLVVSTETQYF
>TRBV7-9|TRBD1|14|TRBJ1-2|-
TGTGCCAGCAGCTTAGAGGGGGCCCCTTATGGCTACACCTTC
CASSLEGAPYGYTF
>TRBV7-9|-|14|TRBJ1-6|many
TGTGCCAGCAGCTTAGCCCCCGACACAGGCCCCCTCCACTTT
CASSLAPDTGPLHF
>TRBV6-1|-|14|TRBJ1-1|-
TGTGCCAGCAGTGAAGATGGCAGGGTAACTGAAGCTTTCTTT
CASSEDGRVTEAFF
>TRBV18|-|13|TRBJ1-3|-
TGTGCCAGCTCACGGGGGGTCGGAAACACCATATATTTT
CASSRGVGNTIYF